Each of the 9 T cell receptor beta chains below was sequenced from the same sample in a study of immune evolution from preneoplasia to lung adenocarcinoma. Clones were read by immunoSEQ multiplex PCR, and TCRdb kept only the in-frame ones, dropping some. The table shows some 8,200 clones, with 75% to 80% occurring only once. The sample consisted of FFPE adjacent normal lung tissue. These receptors all come from a person aged 60 to 80 with lung adenocarcinoma.

The chain employs TRBV5-8 and TRBJ1-5; D ambiguous. V was shortened by 4 bases and J by 4 bases, with 12 bases between the two germline ends. Germline lookup yields CDR1 SGHTS and CDR2 YDEGEE. The CDR3 totals 14 residues. As DNA, the CDR3 is TGTGCCAGCAGCATAATTAGCCCAAATCAGCCCCAGCATTTT. Translated: CASSIISPNQPQHF.

The V gene is TRBV30, the J gene TRBJ2-7, with 8 bases matching TRBD2. The V and J ends lost 2 bases and 9 bases, in that order; junction bases with no gene match: 6. The CDR3 covers 12 residues. CDR1 GTSNPN and CDR2 SVGIG come from the germline V gene (reference sequence). The CDR3 reads CAWSRLAGMQYF. The DNA of the CDR3 is TGTGCCTGGAGTCGGCTAGCGGGTATGCAGTACTTC.

This clone came up a few times. The rearrangement joins TRBV2 to TRBJ1-2, with D perhaps TRBD1 (5 bases). CDR1 SNHLY and CDR2 FYNNEI come from the germline V gene. CDR3 size: 15 residues. V lost 6 bases and J lost 0, with 14 bases in between. The CDR3 DNA reads TGTGCCAGCAGATCCGGGGCCATTTCTAACTATGGCTACACCTTC. This sequence encodes CASRSGAISNYGYTF. Complete variable domain (other parts from reference TRBV2 and TRBJ1-2): EPEVTQTPSHQVTQMGQEVILRCVPISNHLYFYWYRQILGQKVEFLVSFYNNEISEKSEIFDDQFSVERPDGSNFTLKIRSTKLEDSAMYFCASRSGAISNYGYTFGSGTRLTVV.

As concerns this clone: This specimen includes other DNA sequences encoding the same CDR3. The rearrangement joins TRBV5-4 to TRBJ2-3; possibly TRBD1 or TRBD2 for D (6 bases each). The CDR3 sequence is 13 residues long. V lost 0 bases to trimming and J lost 6 bases, with 8 bases between them. The germline gives CDR1 SGHNT, CDR2 YYREEE (reference sequence). The CDR3 DNA follows: TGTGCCAGCAGCTTGGGGGGGGCGGATACGCAGTATTTT. Its translation is CASSLGGADTQYF. The variable domain in full, with the rest retrieved from reference TRBV5-4 and TRBJ2-3, is ETGVTQSPTHLIKTRGQQVTLRCSSQSGHNTVSWYQQALGQGPQFIFQYYREEENGRGNFPPRFSGLQFPNYSSELNVNALELDDSALYLCASSLGGADTQYFGPGTRLTVL.

V and J are TRBV27 and TRBJ2-5, with D unresolved. CDR3 size: 11 residues. V lost 6 bases and J 1 base, leaving 3 bases between the germline ends. Germline CDR1 and CDR2: MNHEY and SMNVEV (reference sequence). For the CDR3, the DNA is TGTGCCAGCAGACCCCAAGAGACCCAGTACTTC. Amino acid sequence: CASRPQETQYF.

The rearrangement links TRBV7-2 to TRBJ2-1, with TRBD2 matching 11 bases. J lost 8 bases, V lost 3 bases, and 6 bases had no gene match. CDR1 and CDR2 (germline): SGHTA, FQGNSA. The CDR3 is 15 residues long. In DNA, the CDR3 is TGTGCCAGCAGCTTCCTTAGCGGGGGGGATCATGAGCAGTTCTTC. The encoded protein is CASSFLSGGDHEQFF.

The rearrangement links TRBV30 to TRBJ1-2; tentative D call: TRBD1 (6 bases). V was shortened by 4 bases and J by 0 bases, with 12 bases between the two germline ends. The CDR3 runs to 14 residues. The germline V gene encodes CDR1 GTSNPN and CDR2 SVGIG (reference sequence). CDR3 amino acids: CAWTRDNTNYGYTF. CDR3 bases: TGTGCCTGGACCAGGGACAATACTAACTATGGCTACACCTTC.

This clone showed up just a few times. The rearrangement joins TRBV6-5 to TRBJ1-2; tentative D call: TRBD1 (5 bases). The V gene's germline CDR1 is MNHEY and CDR2 SVGAGI. V lost 6 bases and J lost 6, with 17 bases in between. The CDR3 totals 14 residues. The CDR3 reads CASREDTPGDGYTF. The CDR3 coding sequence is TGTGCCAGCAGGGAGGACACCCCGGGCGATGGCTACACCTTC.

The CDR3 nucleotides are TGCAGCGTTGAAGAACTAGCGCGGGGTACGCAGTATTTT. It translates to CSVEELARGTQYF. J is TRBJ2-3 and V is TRBV29-1, with TRBD2 matching 7 bases. The CDR3 contains 13 residues. Trimming at V came to 0 bases and at J to 8 bases, leaving 5 bases not matched to a gene. Germline V gene sequence: CDR1 SQVTM, CDR2 ANQGSEA.